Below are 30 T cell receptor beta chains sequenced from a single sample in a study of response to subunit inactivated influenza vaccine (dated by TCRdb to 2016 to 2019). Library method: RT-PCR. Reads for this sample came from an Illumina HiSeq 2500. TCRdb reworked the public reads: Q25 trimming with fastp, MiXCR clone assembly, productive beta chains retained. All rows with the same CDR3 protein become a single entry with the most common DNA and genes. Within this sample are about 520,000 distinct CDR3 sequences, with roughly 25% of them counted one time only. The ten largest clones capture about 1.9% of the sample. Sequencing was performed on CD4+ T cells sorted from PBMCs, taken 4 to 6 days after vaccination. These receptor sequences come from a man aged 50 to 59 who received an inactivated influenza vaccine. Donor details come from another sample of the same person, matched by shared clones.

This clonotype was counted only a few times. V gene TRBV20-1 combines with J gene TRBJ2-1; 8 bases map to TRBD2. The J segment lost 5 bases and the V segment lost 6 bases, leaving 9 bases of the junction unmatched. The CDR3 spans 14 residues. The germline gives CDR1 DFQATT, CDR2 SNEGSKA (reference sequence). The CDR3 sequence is CSATLAGVDNEQFF. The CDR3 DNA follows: TGCAGTGCCACCCTAGCGGGCGTCGACAATGAGCAGTTCTTC.

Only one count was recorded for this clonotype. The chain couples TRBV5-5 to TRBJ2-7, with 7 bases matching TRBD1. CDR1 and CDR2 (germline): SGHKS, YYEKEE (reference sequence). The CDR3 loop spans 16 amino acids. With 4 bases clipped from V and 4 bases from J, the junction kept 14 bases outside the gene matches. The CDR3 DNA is TGTGCCAGCAGCCTAGGACAGGACTTAAGGATGTACGAGCAGTACTTC. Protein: CASSLGQDLRMYEQYF.

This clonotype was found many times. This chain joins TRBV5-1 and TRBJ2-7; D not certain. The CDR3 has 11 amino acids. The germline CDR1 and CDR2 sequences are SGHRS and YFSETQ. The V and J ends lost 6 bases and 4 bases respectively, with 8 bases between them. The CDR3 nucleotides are TGCGCCAGCAAGAATGAGTACGAGCAGTACTTC. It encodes CASKNEYEQYF.

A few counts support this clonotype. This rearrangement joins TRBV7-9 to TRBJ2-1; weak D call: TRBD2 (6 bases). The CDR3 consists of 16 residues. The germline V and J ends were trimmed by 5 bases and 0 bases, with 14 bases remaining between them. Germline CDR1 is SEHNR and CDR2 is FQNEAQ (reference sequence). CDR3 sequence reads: CASSGSGPSSYNEQFF. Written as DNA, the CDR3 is TGTGCCAGCAGCGGTAGCGGCCCGAGCTCCTACAATGAGCAGTTCTTC.

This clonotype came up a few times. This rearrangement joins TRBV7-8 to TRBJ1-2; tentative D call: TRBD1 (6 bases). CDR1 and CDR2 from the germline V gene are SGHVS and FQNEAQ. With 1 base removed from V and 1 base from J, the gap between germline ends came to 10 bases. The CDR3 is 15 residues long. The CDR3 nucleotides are TGTGCCAGCAGCTTAGTGACACAGGGTAACTATGGCTACACCTTC. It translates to CASSLVTQGNYGYTF.

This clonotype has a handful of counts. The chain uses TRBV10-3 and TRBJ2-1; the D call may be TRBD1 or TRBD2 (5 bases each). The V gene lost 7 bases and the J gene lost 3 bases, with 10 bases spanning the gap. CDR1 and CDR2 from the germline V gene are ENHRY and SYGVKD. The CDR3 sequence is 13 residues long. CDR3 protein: CAITRGNYNEQFF. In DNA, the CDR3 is TGTGCCATCACGAGGGGCAACTACAATGAGCAGTTCTTC.

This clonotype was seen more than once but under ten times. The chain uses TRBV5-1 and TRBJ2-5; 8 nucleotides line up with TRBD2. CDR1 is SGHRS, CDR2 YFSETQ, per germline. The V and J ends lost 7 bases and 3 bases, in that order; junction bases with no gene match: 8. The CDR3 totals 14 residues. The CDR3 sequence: CASYRGGEEETQYF. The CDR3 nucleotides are TGCGCCAGCTACCGGGGGGGCGAGGAAGAGACCCAGTACTTC.

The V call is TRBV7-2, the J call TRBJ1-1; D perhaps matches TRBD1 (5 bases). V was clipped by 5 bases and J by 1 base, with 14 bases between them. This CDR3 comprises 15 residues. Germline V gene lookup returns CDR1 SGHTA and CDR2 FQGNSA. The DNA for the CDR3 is TGTGCCAGCAGCCCGGCCCTCACAGGGAACACTGAAGCTTTCTTT. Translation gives CASSPALTGNTEAFF.

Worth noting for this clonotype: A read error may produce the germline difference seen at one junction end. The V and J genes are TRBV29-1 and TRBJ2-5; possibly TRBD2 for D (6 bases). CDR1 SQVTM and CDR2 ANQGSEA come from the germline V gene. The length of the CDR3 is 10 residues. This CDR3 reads CNVGGETQYF. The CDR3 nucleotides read TGCAACGTTGGAGGGGAGACCCAGTACTTC.

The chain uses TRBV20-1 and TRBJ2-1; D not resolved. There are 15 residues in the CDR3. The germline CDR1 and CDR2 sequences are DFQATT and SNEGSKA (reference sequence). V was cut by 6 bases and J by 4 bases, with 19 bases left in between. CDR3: CSATDPKGRYNEQFF. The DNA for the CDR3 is TGCAGTGCAACAGACCCCAAAGGGCGGTACAATGAGCAGTTCTTC.

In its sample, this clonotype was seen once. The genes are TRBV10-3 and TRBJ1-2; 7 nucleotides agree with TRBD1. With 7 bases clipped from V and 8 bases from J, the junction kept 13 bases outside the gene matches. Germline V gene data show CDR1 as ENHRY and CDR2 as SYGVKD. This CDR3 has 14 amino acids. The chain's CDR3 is CAITGEGGPAGYTF. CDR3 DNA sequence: TGTGCCATCACGGGCGAAGGGGGCCCCGCGGGCTACACCTTC.

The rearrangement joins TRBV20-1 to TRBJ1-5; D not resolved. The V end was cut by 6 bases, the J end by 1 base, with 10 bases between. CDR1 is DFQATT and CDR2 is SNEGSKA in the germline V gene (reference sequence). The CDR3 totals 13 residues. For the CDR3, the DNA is TGCAGTGCCTTTGGACCCAGCAATCAGCCCCAGCATTTT. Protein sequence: CSAFGPSNQPQHF.

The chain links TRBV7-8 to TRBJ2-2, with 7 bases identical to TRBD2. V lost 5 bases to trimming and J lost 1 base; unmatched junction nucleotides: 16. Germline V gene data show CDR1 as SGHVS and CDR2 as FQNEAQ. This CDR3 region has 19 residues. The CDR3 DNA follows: TGTGCCAGCAGCCAGGGCCTTTATTCCTGGGGGGGGAACACCGGGGAGCTGTTTTTT. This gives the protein CASSQGLYSWGGNTGELFF.

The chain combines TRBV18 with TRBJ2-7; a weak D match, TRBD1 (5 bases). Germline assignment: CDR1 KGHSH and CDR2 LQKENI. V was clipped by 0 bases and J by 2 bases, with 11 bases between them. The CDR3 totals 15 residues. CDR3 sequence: CASSPPMKGTYEQYF. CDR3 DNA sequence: TGTGCCAGCTCACCACCGATGAAGGGGACCTACGAGCAGTACTTC.

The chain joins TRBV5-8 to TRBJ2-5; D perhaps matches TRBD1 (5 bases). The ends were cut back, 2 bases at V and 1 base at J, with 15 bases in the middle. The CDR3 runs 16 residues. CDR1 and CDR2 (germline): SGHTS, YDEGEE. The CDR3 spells CASSFGAGRPQETQYF. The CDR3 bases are TGTGCCAGCAGCTTTGGGGCAGGTAGACCCCAAGAGACCCAGTACTTC.

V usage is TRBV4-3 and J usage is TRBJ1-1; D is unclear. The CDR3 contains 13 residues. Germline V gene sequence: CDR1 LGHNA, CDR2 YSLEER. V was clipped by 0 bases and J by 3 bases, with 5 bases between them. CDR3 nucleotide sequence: TGCGCCAGCAGCCAAGATGGGGACACTGAAGCTTTCTTT. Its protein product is CASSQDGDTEAFF.

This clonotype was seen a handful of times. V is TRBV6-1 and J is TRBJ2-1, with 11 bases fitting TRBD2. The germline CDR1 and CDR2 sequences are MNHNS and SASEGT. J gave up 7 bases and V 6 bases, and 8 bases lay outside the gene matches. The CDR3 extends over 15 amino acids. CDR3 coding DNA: TGTGCCAGCAGCCAACCGGGACTAGCGGTGAATGAGCAGTTCTTC. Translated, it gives CASSQPGLAVNEQFF.

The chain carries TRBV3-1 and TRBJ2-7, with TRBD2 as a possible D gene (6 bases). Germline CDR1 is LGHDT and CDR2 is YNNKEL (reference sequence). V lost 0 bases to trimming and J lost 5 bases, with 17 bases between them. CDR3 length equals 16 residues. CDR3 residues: CASSQEDQREANEQYF. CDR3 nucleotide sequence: TGTGCCAGCAGCCAAGAGGATCAAAGGGAGGCTAACGAGCAGTACTTC.

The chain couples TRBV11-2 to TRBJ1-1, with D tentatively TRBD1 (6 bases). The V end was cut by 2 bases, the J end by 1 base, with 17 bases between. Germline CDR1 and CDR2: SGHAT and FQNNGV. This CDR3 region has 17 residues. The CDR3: CASSLFPPGGPNTEAFF. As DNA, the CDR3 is TGTGCCAGCAGCTTATTCCCCCCGGGGGGGCCGAACACTGAAGCTTTCTTT.

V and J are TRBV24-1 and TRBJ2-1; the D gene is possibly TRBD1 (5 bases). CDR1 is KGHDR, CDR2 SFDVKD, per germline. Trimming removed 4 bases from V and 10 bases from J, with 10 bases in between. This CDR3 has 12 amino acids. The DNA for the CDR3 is TGTGCCACCAGTGAACCAAGGACAGAGCAGTTCTTC. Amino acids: CATSEPRTEQFF.

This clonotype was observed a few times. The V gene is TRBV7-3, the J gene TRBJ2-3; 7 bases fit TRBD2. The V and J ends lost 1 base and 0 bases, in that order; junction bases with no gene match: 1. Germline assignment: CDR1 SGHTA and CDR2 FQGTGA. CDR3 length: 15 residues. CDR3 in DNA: TGTGCCAGCAGCTTAATGGGACTAAGCACAGATACGCAGTATTTT. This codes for CASSLMGLSTDTQYF.

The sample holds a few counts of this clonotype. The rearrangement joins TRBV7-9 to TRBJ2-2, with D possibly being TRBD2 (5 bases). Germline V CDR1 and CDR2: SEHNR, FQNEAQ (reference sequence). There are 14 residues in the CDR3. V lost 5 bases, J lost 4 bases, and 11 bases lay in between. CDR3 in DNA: TGTGCCAGCAGCCGACTATCGGGCACCGGGGAGCTGTTTTTT. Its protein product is CASSRLSGTGELFF.

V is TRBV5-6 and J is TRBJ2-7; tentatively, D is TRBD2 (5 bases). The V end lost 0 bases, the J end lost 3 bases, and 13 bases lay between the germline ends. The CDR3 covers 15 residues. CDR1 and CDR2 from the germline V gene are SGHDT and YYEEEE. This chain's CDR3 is CASSLAVSGFYEQYF. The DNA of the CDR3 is TGTGCCAGCAGCTTGGCCGTCTCGGGATTCTACGAGCAGTACTTC.

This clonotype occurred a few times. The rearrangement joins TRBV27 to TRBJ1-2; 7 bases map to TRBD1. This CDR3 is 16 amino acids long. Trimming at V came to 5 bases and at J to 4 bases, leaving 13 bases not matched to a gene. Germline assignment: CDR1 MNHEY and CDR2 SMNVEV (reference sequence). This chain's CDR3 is CASSARDRSRGYGYTF. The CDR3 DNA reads TGTGCCAGCAGTGCACGGGACAGATCGCGAGGCTATGGCTACACCTTC.

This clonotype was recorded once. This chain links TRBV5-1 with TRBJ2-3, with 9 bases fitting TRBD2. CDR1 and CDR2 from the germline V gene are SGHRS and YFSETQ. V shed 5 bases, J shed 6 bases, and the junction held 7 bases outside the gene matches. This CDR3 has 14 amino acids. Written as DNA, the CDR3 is TGCGCCAGCAGTTATAGCGGGGGCGGGGATACGCAGTATTTT. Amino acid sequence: CASSYSGGGDTQYF.

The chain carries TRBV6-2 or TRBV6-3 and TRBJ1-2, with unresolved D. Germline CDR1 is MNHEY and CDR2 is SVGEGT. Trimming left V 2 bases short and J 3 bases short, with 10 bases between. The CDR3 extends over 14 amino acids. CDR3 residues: CASSYQERHYGYTF. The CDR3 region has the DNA TGTGCCAGCAGTTACCAGGAGCGGCACTATGGCTACACCTTC.

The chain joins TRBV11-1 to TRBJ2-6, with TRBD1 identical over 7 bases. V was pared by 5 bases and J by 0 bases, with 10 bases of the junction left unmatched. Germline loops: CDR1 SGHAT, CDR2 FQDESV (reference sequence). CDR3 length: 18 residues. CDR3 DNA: TGTGCCAGCAGCGATAGGACAGGACCATTCTCTGGGGCCAACGTCCTGACTTTC. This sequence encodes CASSDRTGPFSGANVLTF. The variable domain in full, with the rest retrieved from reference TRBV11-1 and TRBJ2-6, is EAEVAQSPRYKITEKSQAVAFWCDPISGHATLYWYRQILGQGPELLVQFQDESVVDDSQLPKDRFSAERLKGVDSTLKIQPAELGDSAMYLCASSDRTGPFSGANVLTFGAGSRLTVL.

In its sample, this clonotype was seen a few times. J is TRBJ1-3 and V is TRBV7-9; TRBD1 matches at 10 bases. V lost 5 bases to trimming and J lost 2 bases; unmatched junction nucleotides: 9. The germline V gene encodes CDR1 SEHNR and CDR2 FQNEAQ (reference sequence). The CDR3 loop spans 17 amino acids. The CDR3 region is CASSRIYDRGPGNTIYF. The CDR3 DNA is TGTGCCAGCAGCCGAATATACGACAGGGGGCCTGGAAACACCATATATTTT.

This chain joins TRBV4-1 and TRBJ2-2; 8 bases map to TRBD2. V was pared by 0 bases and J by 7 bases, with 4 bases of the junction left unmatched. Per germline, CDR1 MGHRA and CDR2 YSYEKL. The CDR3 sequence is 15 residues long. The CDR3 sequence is CASSQDRGGSGELFF. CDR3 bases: TGCGCCAGCAGCCAAGACCGGGGGGGAAGCGGGGAGCTGTTTTTT.

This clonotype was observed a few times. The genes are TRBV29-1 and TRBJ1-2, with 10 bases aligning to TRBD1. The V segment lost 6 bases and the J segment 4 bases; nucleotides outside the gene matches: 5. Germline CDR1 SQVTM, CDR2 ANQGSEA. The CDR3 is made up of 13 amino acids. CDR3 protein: CSVRTGGPYGYTF. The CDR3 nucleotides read TGCAGCGTGAGGACAGGGGGACCCTATGGCTACACCTTC.